Detailed here is one T cell receptor beta chain. This clone's antigen is unknown. Per-nucleotide qualities are absent, and no much larger clonotype sits a single base away. Enrolling through a virtual design, the prospective study's participants ranged in age from roughly 18 to 95 years and lived across 24 United States geographic areas. Cohort assignment in the prospective study relied on participant-reported clinical history from a screening survey and a study questionnaire. ImmuneRACE Cohort 3 recovered participants were defined by two consecutive negative NP/OP PCR tests, healthcare professional clearance, or symptom resolution. In the prospective study, whole blood, serum and a nasopharyngeal or oropharyngeal swab were collected from each participant by mobile phlebotomists. Over a roughly 2-month period, participants in the prospective study had the option of providing additional blood draws and questionnaires. Before DNA extraction, blood samples from the prospective study were shipped at room temperature or frozen.

Trimming accounts for 0 bases at V and 7 bases at J, while the number of junction bases matched to no gene is 10. Per the germline V gene, LGHNA is the CDR1 and YSLEER is the CDR2. The CDR3 numbers 17 residues from cysteine through phenylalanine. The read is trimmed to its CDR3 DNA, 51 bases read in frame from base 1. The sample is drawn from a study of blood T cell repertoires in COVID-19 (dated by TCRdb to the early 2020s). About the full investigation: Samples from collaborators originated in the United States, Italy and Spain and spanned both the acute and convalescent phases of COVID-19. The samples were drawn from two sources: the first 160 participants of the ongoing ImmuneRACE study, and fewer than 1,500 subjects contributed by 6 global collaborators. The repertoires were released in a freely available public database meant as a resource for research on the immune response to SARS-CoV-2. The prospective study material was composed of cDNA or gDNA derived from T cells, B-cell-depleted T cells, or PBMCs. The dataset comprised deeply sampled blood TCRbeta repertoires from subjects exposed to, actively infected with, or recovered from COVID-19. Where HLA class I and class II types were available, the types were taken from metadata supplied by the sample provider, not from assay-based typing. Nearly every sample came with metadata listing a de-identified subject ID, COVID-19 status, age in years and sex. Results the study describes overall, beyond this receptor: The amount of clinical and demographic metadata varied by source and participant and was provided uncurated.

TCRbeta CDR3 regions were amplified from genomic DNA using the immunoSEQ Assay, a bias-controlled multiplex PCR. The original pipeline was this. Nucleated cell counts per sample were estimated from amplification of reference gene primers within the assay. Sequence reads were collapsed and filtered to measure the absolute abundance of every unique TCRbeta CDR3 rearrangement. For each sample, productive Simpson clonality was calculated by taking the square root of Simpson's diversity index across productive rearrangements. TCRdb stores this immuneACCESS table with in-frame sequences only. Part of the clones is absent; in the studies checked, under half of the shortfall reflects unresolved V genes, and no reason is known for the rest. The DNA gave D and trimming, while V, J and clone size come from that table. The sample contains over 150,000 clones, roughly 80% of them found a single time. The ten largest clones add up to 12% of the sample.

This receptor chain uses TRBV4-3 and TRBJ2-4, with 9 middle bases fitting TRBD2. The sequence was obtained from a man between 40 and 49 years old who had recovered from COVID-19. Sequencing was carried out using PBMCs or T cells enriched from blood (not recorded which). The CDR3 is CASSQDYIASGVNIQYF. The nucleotides read TGCGCCAGCAGCCAAGACTACATTGCTAGCGGGGTTAACATTCAGTACTTC.